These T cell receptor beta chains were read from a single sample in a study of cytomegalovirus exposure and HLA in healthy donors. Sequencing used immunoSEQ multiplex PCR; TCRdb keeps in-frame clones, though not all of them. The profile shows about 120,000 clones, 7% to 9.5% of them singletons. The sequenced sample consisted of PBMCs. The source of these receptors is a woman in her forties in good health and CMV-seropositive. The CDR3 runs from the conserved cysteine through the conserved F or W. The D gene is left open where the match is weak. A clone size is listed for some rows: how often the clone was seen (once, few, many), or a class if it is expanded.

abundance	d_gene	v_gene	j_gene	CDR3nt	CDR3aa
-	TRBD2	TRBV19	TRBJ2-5	TGTGCCAGTAGTTGGGGGAGGGGAGAGACCCAGTACTTC	CASSWGRGETQYF
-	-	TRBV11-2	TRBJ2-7	TGTGCCAGCAGCGGACCCGACAGGCGAACCTACGAGCAGTACTTC	CASSGPDRRTYEQYF
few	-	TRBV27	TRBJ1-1	TGTGCCAGCAGTGGAGCCACTCAGAGGCACACTGAAGCTTTCTTT	CASSGATQRHTEAFF
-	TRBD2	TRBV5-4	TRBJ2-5	TGTGCCAGCAGCTTGGCGGGGACTAGCGGGGAGACCCAGTACTTC	CASSLAGTSGETQYF
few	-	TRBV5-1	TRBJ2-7	TGCGCCAGCAGCTTGGATCATAGCCCTAGCTCCTACGGGCAGTACTTC	CASSLDHSPSSYGQYF
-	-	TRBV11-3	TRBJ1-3	TGTGCCAGCAGCCCGGCGAGGCCCGCTGGAAACACCATATATTTT	CASSPARPAGNTIYF
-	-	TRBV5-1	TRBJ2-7	TGCGCCAGCAGCTTGGTAAAGGAGGGCGAGCAGTACTTC	CASSLVKEGEQYF
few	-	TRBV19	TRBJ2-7	TGTGCCAGTAGTACCGGGGGCGAGCAGTACTTC	CASSTGGEQYF
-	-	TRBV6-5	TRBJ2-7	TGTGCCAGCAGTTCCGTCGCCTACGAGCAGTACTTC	CASSSVAYEQYF
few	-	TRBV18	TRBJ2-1	TGTGCCAGCTCACTACTACTAGGACCGAACAATGAGCAGTTCTTC	CASSLLLGPNNEQFF
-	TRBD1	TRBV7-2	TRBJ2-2	TGTGCCAGCAGTTTAATTTCCGGGACAGGGAACGGGGAGCTGTTTTTT	CASSLISGTGNGELFF
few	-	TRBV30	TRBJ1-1	TGTGCCTGGAGTGTAGGAGTGAACACTGAAGCTTTCTTT	CAWSVGVNTEAFF
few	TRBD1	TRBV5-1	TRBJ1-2	TGCGCCAGCAGTTCGACAGGGGGCTCCGGCTATGGCTACACCTTC	CASSSTGGSGYGYTF
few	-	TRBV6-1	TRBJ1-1	TGTGCCAGTGGCCACGGGGGCACTGAAGCTTTCTTT	CASGHGGTEAFF
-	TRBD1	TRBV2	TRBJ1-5	TGTGCCAGCAGTCTCGACAGGGGCGACAATCAGCCCCAGCATTTT	CASSLDRGDNQPQHF
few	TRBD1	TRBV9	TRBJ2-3	TGTGCCAGCAGCACCACGGGACAGCTTACAGATACGCAGTATTTT	CASSTTGQLTDTQYF
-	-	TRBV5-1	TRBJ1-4	TGCGCCAGCAGCTTGGGGGGGCTCACGAATGAAAAACTGTTTTTT	CASSLGGLTNEKLFF
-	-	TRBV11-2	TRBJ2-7	TGTGCCAGCAGCTTAGGAGGGGGGGCAGGGATCTACGAGCAGTACTTC	CASSLGGGAGIYEQYF
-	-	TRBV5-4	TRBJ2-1	TGTGCCAGCATCGATGACAGAAAGGGCCTCTACAATGAGCAGTTCTTC	CASIDDRKGLYNEQFF
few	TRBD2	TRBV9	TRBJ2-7	TGTGCCAGCAGCGTGGGACTAGCGGGCCACTACGAGCAGTACTTC	CASSVGLAGHYEQYF
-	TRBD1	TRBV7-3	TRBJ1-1	TGTGCCAGCAGCTTAACAGGGGGCATGAACACTGAAGCTTTCTTT	CASSLTGGMNTEAFF
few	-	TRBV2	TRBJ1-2	TGTGCCATCCATAAGTCCCCCTCTAGTGGCTACACCTTC	CAIHKSPSSGYTF
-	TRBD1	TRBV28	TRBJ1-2	TGTGCCAGCAGTCCCGTGGACAGGCGAGGTGGCTACACCTTC	CASSPVDRRGGYTF